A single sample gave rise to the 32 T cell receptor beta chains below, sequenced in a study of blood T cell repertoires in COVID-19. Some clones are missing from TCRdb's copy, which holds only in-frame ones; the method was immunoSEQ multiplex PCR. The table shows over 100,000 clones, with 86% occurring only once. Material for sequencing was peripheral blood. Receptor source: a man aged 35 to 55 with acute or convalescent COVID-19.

CDR3 sequence (DNA): TGTGCCAGCTCACCACTAGCGGGATCCTACGAGCAGTACTTC. Protein: CASSPLAGSYEQYF. The chain joins TRBV18 to TRBJ2-7, with 8 nucleotides matching TRBD2. The CDR3 loop spans 14 amino acids. The trim removed 1 base at V and 1 base at J, leaving 0 bases unmatched. CDR1 and CDR2 from the germline V gene are KGHSH and LQKENI.

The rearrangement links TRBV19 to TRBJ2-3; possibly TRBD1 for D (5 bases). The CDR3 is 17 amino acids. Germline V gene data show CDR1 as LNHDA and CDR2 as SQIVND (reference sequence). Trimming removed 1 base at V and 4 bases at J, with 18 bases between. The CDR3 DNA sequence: TGTGCCAGTAGTATAGTTAATGAACAGGATTGGTCAGATACGCAGTATTTT. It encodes CASSIVNEQDWSDTQYF.

The CDR3 DNA reads as TGTGCCAGCAGTTACTCGGCGGGACAGGGCTACGAGCAGTACTTC. It specifies CASSYSAGQGYEQYF. The chain joins TRBV6-6 to TRBJ2-7; 9 positions agree with TRBD1. V was pared by 0 bases and J by 3 bases, with 3 bases of the junction left unmatched. The CDR3 length is 15 residues. The germline V gene has CDR1 MNHNY and CDR2 SVGAGI (reference sequence).

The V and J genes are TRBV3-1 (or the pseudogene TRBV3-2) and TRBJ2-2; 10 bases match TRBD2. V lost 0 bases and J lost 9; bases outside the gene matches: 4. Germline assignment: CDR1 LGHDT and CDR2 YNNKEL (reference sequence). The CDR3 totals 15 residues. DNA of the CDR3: TGTGCCAGCAGCCAAGATATTAGCGGGAGGCGGGAGCTGTTTTTT. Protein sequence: CASSQDISGRRELFF.

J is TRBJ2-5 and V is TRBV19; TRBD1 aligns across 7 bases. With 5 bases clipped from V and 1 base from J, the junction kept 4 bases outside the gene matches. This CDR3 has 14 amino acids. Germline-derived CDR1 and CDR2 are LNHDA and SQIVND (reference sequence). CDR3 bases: TGTGCCAGTAGTCCTAGACAGGGCCAAGAGACCCAGTACTTC. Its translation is CASSPRQGQETQYF.

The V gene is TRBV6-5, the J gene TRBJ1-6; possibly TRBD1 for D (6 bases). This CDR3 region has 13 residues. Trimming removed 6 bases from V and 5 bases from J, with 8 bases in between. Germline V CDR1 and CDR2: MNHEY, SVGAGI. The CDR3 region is CASRWDNNSPLHF. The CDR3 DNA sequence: TGTGCCAGCAGATGGGACAATAATTCACCCCTCCACTTT.

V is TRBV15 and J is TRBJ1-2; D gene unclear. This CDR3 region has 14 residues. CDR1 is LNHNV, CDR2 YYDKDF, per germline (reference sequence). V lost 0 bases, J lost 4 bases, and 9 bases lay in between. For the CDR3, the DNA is TGTGCCACCAGCAGAGATCTGGGCAGCTATGGCTACACCTTC. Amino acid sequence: CATSRDLGSYGYTF.

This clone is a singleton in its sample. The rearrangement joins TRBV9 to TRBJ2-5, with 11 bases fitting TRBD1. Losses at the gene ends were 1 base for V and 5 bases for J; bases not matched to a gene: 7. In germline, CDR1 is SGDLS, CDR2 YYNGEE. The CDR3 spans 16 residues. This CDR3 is CASSVRGTGGRETQYF. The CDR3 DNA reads TGTGCCAGCAGCGTAAGAGGGACAGGGGGTCGTGAGACCCAGTACTTC.

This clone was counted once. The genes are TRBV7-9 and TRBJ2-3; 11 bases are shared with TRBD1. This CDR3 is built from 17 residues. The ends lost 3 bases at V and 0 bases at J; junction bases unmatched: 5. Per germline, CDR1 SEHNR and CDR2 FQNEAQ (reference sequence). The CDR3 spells CASSLDRGRPSTDTQYF. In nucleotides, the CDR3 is TGTGCCAGCAGCTTGGACAGGGGGCGTCCTAGCACAGATACGCAGTATTTT.

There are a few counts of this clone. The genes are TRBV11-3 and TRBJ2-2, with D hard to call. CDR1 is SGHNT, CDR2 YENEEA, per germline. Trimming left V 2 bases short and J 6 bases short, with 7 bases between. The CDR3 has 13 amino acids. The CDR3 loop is CASSLQFPGELFF. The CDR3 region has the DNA TGTGCCAGCAGCTTACAGTTCCCCGGGGAGCTGTTTTTT. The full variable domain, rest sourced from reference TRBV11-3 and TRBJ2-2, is EAGVVQSPRYKIIEKKQPVAFWCNPISGHNTLYWYLQNLGQGPELLIRYENEEAVDDSQLPKDRFSAERLKGVDSTLKIQPAELGDSAVYLCASSLQFPGELFFGEGSRLTVL.

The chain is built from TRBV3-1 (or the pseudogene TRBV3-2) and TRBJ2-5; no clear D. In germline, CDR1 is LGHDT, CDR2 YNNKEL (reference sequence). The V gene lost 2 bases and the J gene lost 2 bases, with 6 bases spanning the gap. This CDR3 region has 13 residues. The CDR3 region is CASSQRLQETQYF. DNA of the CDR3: TGTGCCAGCAGCCAAAGACTTCAAGAGACCCAGTACTTC.

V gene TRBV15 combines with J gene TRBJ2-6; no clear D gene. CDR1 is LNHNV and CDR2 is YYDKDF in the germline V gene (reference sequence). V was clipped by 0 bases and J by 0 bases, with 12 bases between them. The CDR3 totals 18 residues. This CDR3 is CATSRDRSRSSGANVLTF. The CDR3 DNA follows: TGTGCCACCAGCAGAGATCGGAGCAGAAGCTCTGGGGCCAACGTCCTGACTTTC.

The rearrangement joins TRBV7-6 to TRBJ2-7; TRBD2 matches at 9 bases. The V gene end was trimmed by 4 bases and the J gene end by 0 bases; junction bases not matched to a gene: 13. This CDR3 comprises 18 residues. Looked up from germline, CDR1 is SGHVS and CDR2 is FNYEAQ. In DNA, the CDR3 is TGTGCCAGCAGCTATTTGCCCAGACTAGCGGAGAGCTCCTACGAGCAGTACTTC. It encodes CASSYLPRLAESSYEQYF.

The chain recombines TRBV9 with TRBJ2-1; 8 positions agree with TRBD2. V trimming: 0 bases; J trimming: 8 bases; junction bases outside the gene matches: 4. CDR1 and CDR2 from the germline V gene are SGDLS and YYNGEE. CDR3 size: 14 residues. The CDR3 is CASSVATSGDEQFF. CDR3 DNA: TGTGCCAGCAGCGTAGCCACTAGCGGAGATGAGCAGTTCTTC. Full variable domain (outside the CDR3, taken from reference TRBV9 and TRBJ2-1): DSGVTQTPKHLITATGQRVTLRCSPRSGDLSVYWYQQSLDQGLQFLIQYYNGEERAKGNILERFSAQQFPDLHSELNLSSLELGDSALYFCASSVATSGDEQFFGPGTRLTVL.

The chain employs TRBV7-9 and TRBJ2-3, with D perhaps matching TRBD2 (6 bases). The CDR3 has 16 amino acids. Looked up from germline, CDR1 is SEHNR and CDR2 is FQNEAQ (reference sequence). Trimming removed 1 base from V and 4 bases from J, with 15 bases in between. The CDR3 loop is CASSLGAGIGSDTQYF. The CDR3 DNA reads TGTGCCAGCAGCTTAGGGGCGGGAATTGGGTCAGATACGCAGTATTTT.

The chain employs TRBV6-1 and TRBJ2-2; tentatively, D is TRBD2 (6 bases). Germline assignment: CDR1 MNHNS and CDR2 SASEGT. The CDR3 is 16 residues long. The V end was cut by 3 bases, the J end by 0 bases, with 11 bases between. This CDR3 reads CASSDRRGTNTGELFF. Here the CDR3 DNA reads TGTGCCAGCAGTGACCGGAGGGGAACGAACACCGGGGAGCTGTTTTTT.

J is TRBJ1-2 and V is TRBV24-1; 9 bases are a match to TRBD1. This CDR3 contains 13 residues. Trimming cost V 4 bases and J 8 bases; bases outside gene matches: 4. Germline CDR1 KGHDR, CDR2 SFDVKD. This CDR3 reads CATSDPGQGGYTF. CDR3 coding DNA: TGTGCCACCAGTGACCCGGGACAGGGAGGCTACACCTTC.

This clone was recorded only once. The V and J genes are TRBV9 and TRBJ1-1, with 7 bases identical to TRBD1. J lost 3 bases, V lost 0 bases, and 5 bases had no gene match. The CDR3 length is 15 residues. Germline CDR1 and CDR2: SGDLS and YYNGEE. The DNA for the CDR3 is TGTGCCAGCAGCGTAGTCAGGGGGTGGGACACTGAAGCTTTCTTT. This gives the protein CASSVVRGWDTEAFF.

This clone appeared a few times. For the CDR3, the DNA is TGCAGCGTTGAAGTACGGCGGAACCAAGAGACCCAGTACTTC. It specifies CSVEVRRNQETQYF. The V and J genes are TRBV29-1 and TRBJ2-5; no clear D gene. The CDR3 is 14 amino acids. The germline V and J ends were trimmed by 1 base and 0 bases, with 9 bases remaining between them. Germline CDR1 reads SQVTM; CDR2 reads ANQGSEA.

This CDR3 is CASSSSDPAGITEAFF. The CDR3 coding sequence is TGTGCCAGCAGCTCCTCAGACCCGGCGGGGATCACTGAAGCTTTCTTT. The chain couples TRBV11-2 to TRBJ1-1; no clear D. Germline V gene sequence: CDR1 SGHAT, CDR2 FQNNGV. The CDR3 is 16 amino acids. V dropped 4 bases and J dropped 4 bases, with 19 bases sitting between them.

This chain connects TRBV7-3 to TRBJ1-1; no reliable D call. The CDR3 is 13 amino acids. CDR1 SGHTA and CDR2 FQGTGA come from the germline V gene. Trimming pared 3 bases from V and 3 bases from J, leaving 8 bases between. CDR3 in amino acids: CASSFDGDTEAFF. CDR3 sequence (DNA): TGTGCCAGCAGCTTCGACGGAGACACTGAAGCTTTCTTT.

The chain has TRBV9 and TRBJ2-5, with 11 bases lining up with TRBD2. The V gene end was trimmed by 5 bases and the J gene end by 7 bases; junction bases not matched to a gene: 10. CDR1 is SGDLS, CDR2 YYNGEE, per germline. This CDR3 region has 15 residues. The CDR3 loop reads CASSLSGGAAVTQYF. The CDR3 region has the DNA TGTGCCAGCAGTCTTAGCGGGGGGGCCGCGGTGACCCAGTACTTC.

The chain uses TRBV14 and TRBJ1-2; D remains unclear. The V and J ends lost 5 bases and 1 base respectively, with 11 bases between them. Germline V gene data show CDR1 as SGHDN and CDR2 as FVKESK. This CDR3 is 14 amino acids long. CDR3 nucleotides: TGTGCCAGCAGCTTAAGCGGGATTAACTATGGCTACACCTTC. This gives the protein CASSLSGINYGYTF.

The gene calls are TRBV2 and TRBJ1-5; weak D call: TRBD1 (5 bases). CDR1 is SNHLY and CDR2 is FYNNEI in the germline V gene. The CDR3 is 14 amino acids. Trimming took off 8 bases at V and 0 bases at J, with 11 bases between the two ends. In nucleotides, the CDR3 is TGTGCCAGCTGGGGGGGGAATAGCAATCAGCCCCAGCATTTT. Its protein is CASWGGNSNQPQHF.

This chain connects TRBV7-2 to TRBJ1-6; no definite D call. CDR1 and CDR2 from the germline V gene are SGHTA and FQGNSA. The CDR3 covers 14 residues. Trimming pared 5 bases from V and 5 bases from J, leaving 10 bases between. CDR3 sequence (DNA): TGTGCCAGCAGCCAGGCAGTAAATAATTCACCCCTCCACTTT. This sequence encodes CASSQAVNNSPLHF.

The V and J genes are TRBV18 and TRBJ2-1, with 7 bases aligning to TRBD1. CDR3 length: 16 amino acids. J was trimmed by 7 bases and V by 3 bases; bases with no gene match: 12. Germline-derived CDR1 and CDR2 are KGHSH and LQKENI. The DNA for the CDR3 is TGTGCCAGCTCACCTTTCGATGACAGGGTCATGAATGAGCAGTTCTTC. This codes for CASSPFDDRVMNEQFF.

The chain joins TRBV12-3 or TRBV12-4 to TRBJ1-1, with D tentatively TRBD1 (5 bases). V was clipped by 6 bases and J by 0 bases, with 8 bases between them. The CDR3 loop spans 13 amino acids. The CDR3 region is CASSQGMNTEAFF. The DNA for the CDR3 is TGTGCCAGCAGCCAGGGCATGAACACTGAAGCTTTCTTT.

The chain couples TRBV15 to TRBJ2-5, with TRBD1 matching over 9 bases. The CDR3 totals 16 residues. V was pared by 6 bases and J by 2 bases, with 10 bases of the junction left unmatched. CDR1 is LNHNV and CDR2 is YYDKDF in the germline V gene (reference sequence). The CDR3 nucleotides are TGTGCCACCAGTACTTCCCTCGGGACAGGGCAAGAGACCCAGTACTTC. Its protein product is CATSTSLGTGQETQYF.

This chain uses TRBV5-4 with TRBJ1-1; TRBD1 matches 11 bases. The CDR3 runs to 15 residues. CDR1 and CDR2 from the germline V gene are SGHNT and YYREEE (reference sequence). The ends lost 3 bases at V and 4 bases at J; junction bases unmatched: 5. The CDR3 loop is CASSWTGGGGTEAFF. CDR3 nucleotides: TGTGCCAGCAGCTGGACAGGGGGCGGCGGCACTGAAGCTTTCTTT. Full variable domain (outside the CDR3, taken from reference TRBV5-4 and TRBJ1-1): ETGVTQSPTHLIKTRGQQVTLRCSSQSGHNTVSWYQQALGQGPQFIFQYYREEENGRGNFPPRFSGLQFPNYSSELNVNALELDDSALYLCASSWTGGGGTEAFFGQGTRLTVV.

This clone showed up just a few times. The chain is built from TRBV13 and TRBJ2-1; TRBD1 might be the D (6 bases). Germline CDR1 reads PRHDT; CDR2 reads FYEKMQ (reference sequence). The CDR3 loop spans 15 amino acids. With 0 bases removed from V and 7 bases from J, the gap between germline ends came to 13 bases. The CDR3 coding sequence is TGTGCCAGCAGCTTAGGCGGGCTGCAGGGGAATGAGCAGTTCTTC. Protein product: CASSLGGLQGNEQFF.

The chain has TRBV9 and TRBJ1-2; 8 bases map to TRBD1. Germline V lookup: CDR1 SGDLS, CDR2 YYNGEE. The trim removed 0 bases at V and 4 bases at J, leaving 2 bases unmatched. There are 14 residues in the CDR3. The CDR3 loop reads CASSVGTGGYGYTF. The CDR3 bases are TGTGCCAGCAGCGTAGGCACAGGGGGCTATGGCTACACCTTC.

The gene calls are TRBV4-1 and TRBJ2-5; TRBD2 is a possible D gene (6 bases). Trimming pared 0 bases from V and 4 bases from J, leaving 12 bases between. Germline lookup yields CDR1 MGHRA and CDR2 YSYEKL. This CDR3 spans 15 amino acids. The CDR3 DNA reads TGCGCCAGCAGCCAAGAAGGCGGAGCGGGAGAGACCCAGTACTTC. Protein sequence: CASSQEGGAGETQYF.